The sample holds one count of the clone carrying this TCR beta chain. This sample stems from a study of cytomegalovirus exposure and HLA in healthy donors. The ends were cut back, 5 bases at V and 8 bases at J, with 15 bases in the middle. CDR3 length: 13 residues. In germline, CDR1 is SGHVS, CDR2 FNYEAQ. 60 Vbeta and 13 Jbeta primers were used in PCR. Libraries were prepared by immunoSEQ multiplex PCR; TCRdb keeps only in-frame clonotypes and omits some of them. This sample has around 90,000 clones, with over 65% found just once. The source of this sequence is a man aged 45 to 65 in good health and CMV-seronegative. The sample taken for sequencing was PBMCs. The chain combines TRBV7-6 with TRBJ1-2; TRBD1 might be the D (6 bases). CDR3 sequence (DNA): TGTGCCAGCAGCCTCACAGGGACGGAAGGCTACACCTTC. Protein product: CASSLTGTEGYTF.